The clone carrying this T cell receptor (beta chain) is a singleton in its sample. Only in-frame clones appear in the TCRdb table, and some are missing; sequencing was by immunoSEQ multiplex PCR. This table holds about 320,000 clones, roughly 87% found once. The source of the sample is a study of blood T cell repertoires in COVID-19. In the study overall: The origin of the acute and convalescent COVID-19 samples was the United States, Italy and Spain.

Participants spanned ages about 18 to 90 years and resided in about 25 US areas. Grouping used clinical history reported by participants in a survey and questionnaire. Germline V lookup: CDR1 SQVTM, CDR2 ANQGSEA. CDR3 size: 11 residues. The V end was cut by 2 bases, the J end by 12 bases, with 11 bases between. This clonotype was obtained from a woman aged 25 to 39 who had recovered from COVID-19. Sequencing was done on a sample of PBMCs or T cells enriched from blood (not recorded which). The chain uses TRBV29-1 and TRBJ2-4; perhaps TRBD1 as D (6 bases). The CDR3 spells CSVEWGPTQYF. The CDR3 nucleotides read TGCAGCGTTGAATGGGGGCCCACTCAGTACTTC. The complete variable domain, with remaining parts taken from reference TRBV29-1 and TRBJ2-4, reads SAVISQKPSRDICQRGTSLTIQCQVDSQVTMMFWYRQQPGQSLTLIATANQGSEATYESGFVIDKFPISRPNLTFSTLTVSNMSPEDSSIYLCSVEWGPTQYFGAGTRLSVL.